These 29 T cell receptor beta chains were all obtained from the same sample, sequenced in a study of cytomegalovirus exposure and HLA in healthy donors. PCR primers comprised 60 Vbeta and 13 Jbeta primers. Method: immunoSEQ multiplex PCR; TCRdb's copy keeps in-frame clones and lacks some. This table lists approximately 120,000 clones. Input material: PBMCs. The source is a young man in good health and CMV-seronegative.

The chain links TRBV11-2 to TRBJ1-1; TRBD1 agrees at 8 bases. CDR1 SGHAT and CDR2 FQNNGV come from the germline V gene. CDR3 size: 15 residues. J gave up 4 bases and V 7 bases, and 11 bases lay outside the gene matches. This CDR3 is CASITPGGWSTEAFF. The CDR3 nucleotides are TGTGCCAGCATCACGCCAGGGGGCTGGAGCACTGAAGCTTTCTTT.

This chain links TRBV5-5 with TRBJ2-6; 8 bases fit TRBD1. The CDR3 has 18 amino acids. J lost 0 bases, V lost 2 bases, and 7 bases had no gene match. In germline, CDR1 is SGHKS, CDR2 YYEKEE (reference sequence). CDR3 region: CASSFGAGGYSGANVLTF. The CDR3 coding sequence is TGTGCCAGCAGCTTCGGGGCAGGGGGCTACTCTGGGGCCAACGTCCTGACTTTC.

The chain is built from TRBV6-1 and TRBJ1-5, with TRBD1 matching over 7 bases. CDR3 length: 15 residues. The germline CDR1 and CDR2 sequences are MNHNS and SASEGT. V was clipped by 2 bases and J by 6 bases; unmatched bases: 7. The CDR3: CASSEFRGAAQPQHF. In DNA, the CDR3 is TGTGCCAGCAGTGAATTCAGGGGGGCGGCTCAGCCCCAGCATTTT.

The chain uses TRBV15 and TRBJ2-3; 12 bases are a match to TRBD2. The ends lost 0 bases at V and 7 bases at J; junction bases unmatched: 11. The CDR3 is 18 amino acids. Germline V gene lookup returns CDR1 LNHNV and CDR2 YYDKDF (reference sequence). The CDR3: CATSREAAGLAGGHTQYF. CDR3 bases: TGTGCCACCAGCAGAGAGGCCGCGGGCCTAGCGGGAGGGCATACGCAGTATTTT.

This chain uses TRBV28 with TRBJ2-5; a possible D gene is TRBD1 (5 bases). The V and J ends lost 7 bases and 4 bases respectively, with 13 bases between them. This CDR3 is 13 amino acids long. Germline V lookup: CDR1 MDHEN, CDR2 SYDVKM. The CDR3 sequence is CASTPLRGETQYF. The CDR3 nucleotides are TGTGCCAGCACCCCGCTAAGGGGAGAGACCCAGTACTTC. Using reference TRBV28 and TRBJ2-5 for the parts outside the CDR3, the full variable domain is DVKVTQSSRYLVKRTGEKVFLECVQDMDHENMFWYRQDPGLGLRLIYFSYDVKMKEKGDIPEGYSVSREKKERFSLILESASTNQTSMYLCASTPLRGETQYFGPGTRLLVL.

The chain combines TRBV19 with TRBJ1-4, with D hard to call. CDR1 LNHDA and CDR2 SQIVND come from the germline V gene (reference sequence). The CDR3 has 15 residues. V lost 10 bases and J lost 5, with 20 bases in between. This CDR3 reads CATQAPGRRNEKLFF. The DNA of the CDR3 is TGTGCCACCCAAGCTCCGGGCCGGAGGAATGAAAAACTGTTTTTT.

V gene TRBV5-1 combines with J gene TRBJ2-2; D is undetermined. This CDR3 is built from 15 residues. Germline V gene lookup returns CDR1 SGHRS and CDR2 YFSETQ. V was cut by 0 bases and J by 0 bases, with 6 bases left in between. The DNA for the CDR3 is TGCGCCAGCAGCTTGGACAGACCGAACACCGGGGAGCTGTTTTTT. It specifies CASSLDRPNTGELFF.

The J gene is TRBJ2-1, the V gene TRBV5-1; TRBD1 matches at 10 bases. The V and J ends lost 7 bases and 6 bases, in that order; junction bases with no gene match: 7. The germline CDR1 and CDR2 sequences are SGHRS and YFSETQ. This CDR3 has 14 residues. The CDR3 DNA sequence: TGCGCCAGCGAGGGGACAGGGGCTACCAATGAGCAGTTCTTC. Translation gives CASEGTGATNEQFF.

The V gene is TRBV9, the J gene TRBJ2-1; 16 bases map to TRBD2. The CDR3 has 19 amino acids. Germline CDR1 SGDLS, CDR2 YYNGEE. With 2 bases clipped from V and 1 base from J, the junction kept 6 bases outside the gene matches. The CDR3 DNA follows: TGTGCCAGCAGCGTCCCGGGACTAGCGGGAGGGATATCCTACAATGAGCAGTTCTTC. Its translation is CASSVPGLAGGISYNEQFF.

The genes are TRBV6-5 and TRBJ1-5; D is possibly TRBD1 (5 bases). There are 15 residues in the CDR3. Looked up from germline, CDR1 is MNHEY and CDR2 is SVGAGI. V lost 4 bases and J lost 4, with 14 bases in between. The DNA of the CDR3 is TGTGCCAGCAGTTCCACCGGGGGAACGAATCAGCCCCAGCATTTT. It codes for CASSSTGGTNQPQHF.

The CDR3 here is CASSLAINEQFF. CDR3 DNA: TGCGCCAGCAGCTTGGCTATTAATGAGCAGTTCTTC. The chain has TRBV5-1 and TRBJ2-1, with D unresolved. Trimming shortened V by 0 bases and J by 7 bases, and 5 bases separated the two germline ends. There are 12 residues in the CDR3. CDR1 and CDR2 from the germline V gene are SGHRS and YFSETQ.

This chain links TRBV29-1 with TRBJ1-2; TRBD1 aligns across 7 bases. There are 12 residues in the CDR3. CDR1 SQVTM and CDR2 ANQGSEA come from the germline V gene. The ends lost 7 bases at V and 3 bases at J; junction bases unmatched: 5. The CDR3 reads CSAGGQDYGYTF. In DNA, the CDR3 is TGCAGCGCGGGCGGACAGGACTATGGCTACACCTTC.

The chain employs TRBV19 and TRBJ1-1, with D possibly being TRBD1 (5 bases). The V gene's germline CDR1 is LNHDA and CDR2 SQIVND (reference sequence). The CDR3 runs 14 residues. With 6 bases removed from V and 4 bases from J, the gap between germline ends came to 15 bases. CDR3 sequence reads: CASREGRVGTEAFF. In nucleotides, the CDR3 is TGTGCCAGTAGGGAGGGCAGGGTTGGCACTGAAGCTTTCTTT.

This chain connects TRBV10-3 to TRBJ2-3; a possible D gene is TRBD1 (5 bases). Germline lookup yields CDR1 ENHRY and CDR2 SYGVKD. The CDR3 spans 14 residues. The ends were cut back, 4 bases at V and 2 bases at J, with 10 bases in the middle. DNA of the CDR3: TGTGCCATCAGTGGTAGGGGCCCCACAGATACGCAGTATTTT. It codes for CAISGRGPTDTQYF.

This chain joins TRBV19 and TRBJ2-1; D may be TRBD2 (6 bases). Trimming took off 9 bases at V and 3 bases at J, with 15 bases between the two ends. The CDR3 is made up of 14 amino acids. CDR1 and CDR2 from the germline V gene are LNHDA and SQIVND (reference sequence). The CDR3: CASDAGNLYNEQFF. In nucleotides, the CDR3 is TGTGCCAGCGACGCGGGGAACCTCTACAATGAGCAGTTCTTC.

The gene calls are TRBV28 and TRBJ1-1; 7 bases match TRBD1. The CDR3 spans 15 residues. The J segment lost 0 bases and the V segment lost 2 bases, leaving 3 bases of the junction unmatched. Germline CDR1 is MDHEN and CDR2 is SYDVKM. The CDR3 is CASSLPGTVNTEAFF. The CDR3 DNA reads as TGTGCCAGCAGTTTACCTGGGACAGTGAACACTGAAGCTTTCTTT.

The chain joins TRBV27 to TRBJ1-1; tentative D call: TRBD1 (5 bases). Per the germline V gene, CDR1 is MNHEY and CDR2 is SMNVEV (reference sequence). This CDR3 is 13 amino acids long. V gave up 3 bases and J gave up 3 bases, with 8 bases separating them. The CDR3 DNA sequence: TGTGCCAGCAGTTTCGAAGGGGACACTGAAGCTTTCTTT. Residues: CASSFEGDTEAFF.

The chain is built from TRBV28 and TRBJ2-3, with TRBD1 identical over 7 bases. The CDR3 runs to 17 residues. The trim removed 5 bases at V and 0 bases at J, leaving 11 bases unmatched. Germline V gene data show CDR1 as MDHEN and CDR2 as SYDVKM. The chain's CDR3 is CASSLSSGTASTDTQYF. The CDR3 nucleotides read TGTGCCAGCAGTCTCTCCTCCGGGACAGCTAGCACAGATACGCAGTATTTT.

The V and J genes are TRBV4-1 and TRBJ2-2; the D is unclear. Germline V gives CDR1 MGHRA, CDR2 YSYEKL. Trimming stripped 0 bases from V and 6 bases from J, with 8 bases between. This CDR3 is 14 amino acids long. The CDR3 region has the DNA TGCGCCAGCAGCCAAGATGGTGCGTCCGGGGAGCTGTTTTTT. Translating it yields CASSQDGASGELFF.

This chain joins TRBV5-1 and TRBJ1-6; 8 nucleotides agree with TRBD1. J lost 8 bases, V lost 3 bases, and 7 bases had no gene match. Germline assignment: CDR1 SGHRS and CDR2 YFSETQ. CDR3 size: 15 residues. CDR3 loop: CASSSSTGADSPLHF. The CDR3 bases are TGCGCCAGCAGCTCCTCGACAGGGGCCGATTCACCCCTCCACTTT.

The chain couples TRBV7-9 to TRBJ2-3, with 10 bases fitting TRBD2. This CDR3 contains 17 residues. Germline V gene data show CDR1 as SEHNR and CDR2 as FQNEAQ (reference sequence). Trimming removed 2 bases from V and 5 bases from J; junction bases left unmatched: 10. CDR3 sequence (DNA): TGTGCCAGCAGCTTACGACTAGCGGGTGTTTTTGTAGATACGCAGTATTTT. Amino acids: CASSLRLAGVFVDTQYF.

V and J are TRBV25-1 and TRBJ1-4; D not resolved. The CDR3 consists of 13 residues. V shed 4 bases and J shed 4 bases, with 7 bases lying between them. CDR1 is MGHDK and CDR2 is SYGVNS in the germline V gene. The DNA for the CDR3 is TGTGCCAGCAGTGCCCGGAGTAATGAAAAACTGTTTTTT. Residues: CASSARSNEKLFF.

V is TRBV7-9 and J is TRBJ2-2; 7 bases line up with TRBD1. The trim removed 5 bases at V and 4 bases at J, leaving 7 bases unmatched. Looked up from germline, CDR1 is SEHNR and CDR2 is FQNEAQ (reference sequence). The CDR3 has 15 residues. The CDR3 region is CASSPTGISTGELFF. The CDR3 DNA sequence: TGTGCCAGCAGCCCGACAGGGATTAGCACCGGGGAGCTGTTTTTT.

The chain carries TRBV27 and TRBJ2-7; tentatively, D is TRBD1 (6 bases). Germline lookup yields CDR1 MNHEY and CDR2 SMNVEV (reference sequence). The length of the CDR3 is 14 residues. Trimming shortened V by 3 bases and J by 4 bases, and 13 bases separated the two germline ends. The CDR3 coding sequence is TGTGCCAGCAGTTTGAACAGGGATTTTTACGAGCAGTACTTC. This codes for CASSLNRDFYEQYF.

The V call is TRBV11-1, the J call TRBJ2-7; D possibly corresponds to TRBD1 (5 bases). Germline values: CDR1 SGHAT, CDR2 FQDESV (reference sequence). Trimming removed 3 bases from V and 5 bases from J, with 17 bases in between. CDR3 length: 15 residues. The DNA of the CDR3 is TGTGCCAGCAGCTTTCCCAATGCAGGGAACCACGAGCAGTACTTC. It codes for CASSFPNAGNHEQYF.

The CDR3 sequence is CASSLQAYEQYF. The DNA for the CDR3 is TGTGCCAGCAGTCTACAGGCCTACGAGCAGTACTTC. The chain links TRBV2 to TRBJ2-7; D possibly corresponds to TRBD1 (5 bases). CDR3 length: 12 amino acids. The germline V gene encodes CDR1 SNHLY and CDR2 FYNNEI. V was pared by 5 bases and J by 2 bases, with 7 bases between.

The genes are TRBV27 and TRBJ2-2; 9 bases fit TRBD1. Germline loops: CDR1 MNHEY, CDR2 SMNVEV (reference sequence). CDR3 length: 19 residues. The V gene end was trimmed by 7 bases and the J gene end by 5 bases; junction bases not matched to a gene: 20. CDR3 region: CASNPSIGQGYGVTGELFF. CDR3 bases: TGTGCCAGCAACCCTTCAATCGGACAGGGGTACGGTGTGACCGGGGAGCTGTTTTTT.

The CDR3 DNA follows: TGTGCCAGCAGTAGTGCTAGCGGGAGTGCCTCCTACGAGCAGTACTTC. Amino acid sequence: CASSSASGSASYEQYF. This sequence joins TRBV2 and TRBJ2-7; 10 positions agree with TRBD2. The junction had 7 bases not matched to a gene; V was cut back by 5 bases and J by 0 bases. CDR3 length equals 16 residues. Germline-derived CDR1 and CDR2 are SNHLY and FYNNEI. Full variable domain (outside the CDR3, taken from reference TRBV2 and TRBJ2-7): EPEVTQTPSHQVTQMGQEVILRCVPISNHLYFYWYRQILGQKVEFLVSFYNNEISEKSEIFDDQFSVERPDGSNFTLKIRSTKLEDSAMYFCASSSASGSASYEQYFGPGTRLTVT.

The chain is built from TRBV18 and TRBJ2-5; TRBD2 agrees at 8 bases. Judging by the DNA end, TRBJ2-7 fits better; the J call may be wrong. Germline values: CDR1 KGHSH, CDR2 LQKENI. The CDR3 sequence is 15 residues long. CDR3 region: CASSPREVASYEQYF. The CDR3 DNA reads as TGTGCCAGCTCACCGCGGGAGGTCGCCTCCTACGAGCAGTACTTC.